This record concerns one TCR beta chain sequence. Its cognate antigen is unknown. This CDR3 is built from 13 residues. V lost 1 base to trimming and J lost 8 bases; unmatched junction nucleotides: 5. Germline CDR1 is SGHDT and CDR2 is YYEEEE. This record belongs to a study of T cells in narcolepsy. Study-wide context: Patients with NT1 or NT2 and healthy control donors were enrolled. Study outcomes and limitations: Blood of same and different patients, but not healthy controls, reportedly held recurring autoreactive clonotypes. HCRT-specific and TRIB2-specific autoreactive clonotypes appeared among same-patient CSF and blood CD4+ clonotypes.

Sequencing was performed with immunoSEQ multiplex PCR; in TCRdb, only in-frame clones are kept and a portion is missing. In the table there are about 30,000 clones, about four fifths of which are singletons. The sequencing input was CD45RA- memory CD4+ T cells from PBMCs. The chain combines TRBV5-6 with TRBJ1-2, with 7 bases identical to TRBD1. The source of this sequence is a human donor with narcolepsy. CDR3 loop: CASSLKQGRGYTF. CDR3 DNA: TGTGCCAGCAGCTTGAAACAGGGGCGCGGCTACACCTTC. The whole variable domain, filled in from reference TRBV5-6 and TRBJ1-2, reads DAGVTQSPTHLIKTRGQQVTLRCSPKSGHDTVSWYQQALGQGPQFIFQYYEEEERQRGNFPDRFSGHQFPNYSSELNVNALLLGDSALYLCASSLKQGRGYTFGSGTRLTVV.